This T cell receptor (beta chain) was documented in a study of T cell responses to AZD1222 COVID-19 vaccine. With respect to this clone: Its antigen is unidentified.

Clones were read by immunoSEQ multiplex PCR, and TCRdb kept only the in-frame ones, dropping some. The repertoire has some 130,000 clones, roughly nine tenths of them found once; the top ten carry less than 9%. Per germline, CDR1 SGHTA and CDR2 FQGTGA. The CDR3 runs to 14 residues. The V segment lost 4 bases and the J segment 7 bases; nucleotides outside the gene matches: 9. The study, taken as a whole, reports: Spike as a whole was targeted by vaccine-associated CD4 TCRs, dominant at 160-218 and 743-854.

The clonotype comes from an adult in good health. This chain joins TRBV7-3 and TRBJ1-2; TRBD1 agrees at 7 bases. Sequenced here: peripheral blood, sampled on day 0 of AZD1222 vaccination. The CDR3 sequence: CASSSPTGRGGYTF. CDR3 DNA: TGTGCCAGCAGCTCTCCGACAGGGAGAGGTGGCTACACCTTC.